The 25 T cell receptor beta chains below come from one sample, sequenced in a study of blood T cells in healthy people across ages. Combining a sample-barcoded 5' primer with a J-beta primer mix, a second PCR ran for roughly 7 to 12 cycles. TCRdb reprocessed the 5' RACE reads via MiXCR and lists one record per CDR3 protein. The table lists 1,300,000 or so distinct CDR3 sequences, around 59% of them singletons. The sample taken for sequencing was blood. Receptors originate from a man aged 18 to 35 in good health.

The chain couples TRBV20-1 to TRBJ2-5, with D uncertain. Trimming took 2 bases from V and 5 from J, leaving 9 bases between them. The CDR3 runs to 12 residues. Germline V gives CDR1 DFQATT, CDR2 SNEGSKA (reference sequence). CDR3 sequence (DNA): TGCAGTGCTAGAATCCTAGGGGAGACCCAGTACTTC. Its translation is CSARILGETQYF.

The chain recombines TRBV7-2 with TRBJ1-2; D is ambiguous. This CDR3 region has 16 residues. Germline lookup yields CDR1 SGHTA and CDR2 FQGNSA. V lost 2 bases to trimming and J lost 4 bases, with 17 bases between them. CDR3 in amino acids: CASSLSLGQSPYGYTF. CDR3 DNA sequence: TGTGCCAGCAGCTTATCTCTAGGGCAGAGTCCCTATGGCTACACCTTC.

This chain uses TRBV7-6 with TRBJ2-7, with unresolved D. The CDR3 runs to 13 residues. Germline V lookup: CDR1 SGHVS, CDR2 FNYEAQ. Trimming took 5 bases from V and 5 from J, leaving 13 bases between them. CDR3 DNA sequence: TGTGCCAGCAGCCCCGAAGATCGCCACGAGCAGTACTTC. Its translation: CASSPEDRHEQYF.

The rearrangement uses TRBV5-1 and TRBJ2-7; TRBD1 is a possible D gene (6 bases). The V gene lost 0 bases and the J gene lost 2 bases, with 15 bases spanning the gap. Germline loops: CDR1 SGHRS, CDR2 YFSETQ. The CDR3 loop spans 16 amino acids. The CDR3 reads CASSLDVARGTYEQYF. Here the CDR3 DNA reads TGCGCCAGCAGCTTGGATGTCGCCAGGGGAACCTACGAGCAGTACTTC.

The V and J genes are TRBV13 and TRBJ2-4; 9 bases fit TRBD2. The CDR3 runs 18 residues. J was trimmed by 13 bases and V by 2 bases; bases with no gene match: 21. The germline V gene has CDR1 PRHDT and CDR2 FYEKMQ (reference sequence). The CDR3 spells CASSLLGLAPHQRREQYF. The CDR3 DNA reads TGTGCCAGCAGCTTATTGGGACTAGCTCCACATCAAAGGAGGGAGCAGTACTTC.

V and J are TRBV7-9 and TRBJ2-5, with 7 bases that match TRBD1. The CDR3 spans 15 residues. V lost 5 bases, J lost 4 bases, and 10 bases stayed unmatched. The germline V gene encodes CDR1 SEHNR and CDR2 FQNEAQ (reference sequence). CDR3: CASSAHSQGSETQYF. For the CDR3, the DNA is TGTGCCAGCAGCGCCCATTCACAGGGGTCAGAGACCCAGTACTTC.

The chain has TRBV7-2 and TRBJ2-7; D not certain. Germline CDR1 SGHTA, CDR2 FQGNSA. V shed 7 bases and J shed 3 bases, with 16 bases lying between them. The CDR3 is made up of 14 amino acids. The CDR3 coding sequence is TGTGCCAGCACCTATGGCGGAGCTAACTACGAGCAGTACTTC. Amino acids: CASTYGGANYEQYF. The full variable domain, its missing parts supplied by reference TRBV7-2 and TRBJ2-7, is GAGVSQSPSNKVTEKGKDVELRCDPISGHTALYWYRQSLGQGLEFLIYFQGNSAPDKSGLPSDRFSAERTGGSVSTLTIQRTQQEDSAVYLCASTYGGANYEQYFGPGTRLTVT.

This chain links TRBV7-2 with TRBJ2-7, with 11 bases that match TRBD2. Germline values: CDR1 SGHTA, CDR2 FQGNSA. The CDR3 spans 17 residues. Trimming at V came to 2 bases and at J to 6 bases, leaving 12 bases not matched to a gene. DNA of the CDR3: TGTGCCAGCAGCTTAACGGGACTAGCGGTCCCCAGCCGCGAGCAGTACTTC. This codes for CASSLTGLAVPSREQYF.

The chain combines TRBV7-6 with TRBJ1-1; the D is unclear. The length of the CDR3 is 12 residues. V gave up 8 bases and J gave up 3 bases, with 10 bases separating them. Looked up from germline, CDR1 is SGHVS and CDR2 is FNYEAQ. CDR3 amino acids: CASCSEDTEAFF. CDR3 in DNA: TGTGCCAGCTGCTCAGAGGACACTGAAGCTTTCTTT.

CDR3 region: CATSRAQGGYGYTF. Written as DNA, the CDR3 is TGTGCCACCAGCAGAGCACAGGGGGGATATGGCTACACCTTC. The chain employs TRBV15 and TRBJ1-2; TRBD1 agrees at 8 bases. The CDR3 is 14 residues long. V lost 1 base to trimming and J lost 5 bases; unmatched junction nucleotides: 3. The germline gives CDR1 LNHNV, CDR2 YYDKDF (reference sequence).

The J gene is TRBJ2-7, the V gene TRBV6-2 or TRBV6-3; 8 nucleotides line up with TRBD2. J was trimmed by 2 bases and V by 6 bases; bases with no gene match: 6. CDR3 length: 14 residues. Germline V gene lookup returns CDR1 MNHEY and CDR2 SVGEGT. Here the CDR3 reads CASRDGGGPYEQYF. CDR3 sequence (DNA): TGTGCCAGCAGGGACGGCGGGGGGCCCTACGAGCAGTACTTC.

Only a few counts were recorded for this clonotype. The chain links TRBV15 to TRBJ2-7; the D is unclear. CDR3 length equals 14 residues. The germline gives CDR1 LNHNV, CDR2 YYDKDF (reference sequence). The V gene lost 1 base and the J gene lost 7 bases, with 14 bases spanning the gap. CDR3 protein: CATSRVDEAAEQYF. In DNA, the CDR3 is TGTGCCACCAGCAGAGTGGATGAGGCGGCAGAGCAGTACTTC.

The V gene is TRBV5-6, the J gene TRBJ2-5, with D perhaps matching TRBD1 or TRBD2 (5 bases each). This CDR3 has 16 amino acids. Germline V gene lookup returns CDR1 SGHDT and CDR2 YYEEEE. V lost 5 bases and J lost 5, with 22 bases in between. CDR3 amino acids: CASSPSAGIGAETQYF. In DNA form, the CDR3 reads TGTGCCAGCAGTCCATCGGCCGGGATCGGGGCGGAGACCCAGTACTTC.

This chain connects TRBV7-9 to TRBJ2-1; no firm D call. There are 11 residues in the CDR3. The V end was cut by 11 bases, the J end by 6 bases, with 11 bases between. The V gene's germline CDR1 is SEHNR and CDR2 FQNEAQ (reference sequence). DNA for the CDR3: TGTGCCGCAACCAGATCCAATGAGCAGTTCTTC. This codes for CAATRSNEQFF.

The rearrangement joins TRBV18 to TRBJ2-3; D remains ambiguous. The CDR3 covers 13 residues. V was clipped by 0 bases and J by 5 bases, with 6 bases between them. Germline V gene sequence: CDR1 KGHSH, CDR2 LQKENI. CDR3 residues: CASSPPVVDTQYF. The CDR3 bases are TGTGCCAGCTCACCACCGGTAGTAGATACGCAGTATTTT.

The chain uses TRBV18 and TRBJ1-1; 8 positions agree with TRBD1. This CDR3 region has 13 residues. Germline trimming cut 5 bases from V and 3 bases from J; bases unmatched to any gene: 2. Germline CDR1 is KGHSH and CDR2 is LQKENI. CDR3 in amino acids: CASSTGGYTEAFF. In DNA form, the CDR3 reads TGTGCCAGCTCAACAGGGGGGTACACTGAAGCTTTCTTT.

V usage is TRBV7-2 and J usage is TRBJ2-1; D gene ambiguous. CDR1 is SGHTA and CDR2 is FQGNSA in the germline V gene. There are 17 residues in the CDR3. Trimming left V 2 bases short and J 1 base short, with 15 bases between. The CDR3 nucleotides read TGTGCCAGCAGCTTATCGACCAGCGCATTTTCCTACAATGAGCAGTTCTTC. Its translation: CASSLSTSAFSYNEQFF.

The chain joins TRBV10-3 to TRBJ1-5; D is unresolved. Germline values: CDR1 ENHRY, CDR2 SYGVKD. The CDR3 has 17 amino acids. V was clipped by 0 bases and J by 0 bases, with 12 bases between them. CDR3 loop: CAISESRGYSSNQPQHF. DNA of the CDR3: TGTGCCATCAGTGAGTCACGCGGTTATTCTAGCAATCAGCCCCAGCATTTT.

The chain employs TRBV20-1 and TRBJ2-5; D is uncertain. Germline CDR1 and CDR2: DFQATT and SNEGSKA (reference sequence). V dropped 4 bases and J dropped 2 bases, with 11 bases sitting between them. This CDR3 has 13 residues. The CDR3 region has the DNA TGCAGTGCTAAGCAAAGGTGGCAAGAGACCCAGTACTTC. It translates to CSAKQRWQETQYF.

This clonotype has a handful of counts. The V gene is TRBV12-3 or TRBV12-4, the J gene TRBJ2-7, with 8 bases lining up with TRBD1. The CDR3 extends over 14 amino acids. Trimming cost V 3 bases and J 3 bases; bases outside gene matches: 4. CDR3 amino acids: CASSFLTGDYEQYF. DNA of the CDR3: TGTGCCAGCAGTTTCTTGACAGGGGACTACGAGCAGTACTTC.

V is TRBV29-1 and J is TRBJ2-3; D unclear. CDR1 and CDR2 (germline): SQVTM, ANQGSEA. Trimming removed 5 bases from V and 2 bases from J, with 11 bases in between. The CDR3 has 13 amino acids. For the CDR3, the DNA is TGCAGCGTTCGTAGAATCCTCACAGATACGCAGTATTTT. It encodes CSVRRILTDTQYF.

This clonotype was recorded a few times. V gene TRBV27 combines with J gene TRBJ2-1; 9 nucleotides align to TRBD2. This CDR3 is built from 15 residues. The J segment lost 7 bases and the V segment lost 5 bases, leaving 9 bases of the junction unmatched. Germline CDR1 and CDR2: MNHEY and SMNVEV (reference sequence). The CDR3 here is CASSGFLLAGNEQFF. The CDR3 nucleotides are TGTGCCAGCAGTGGGTTTCTTCTAGCGGGGAATGAGCAGTTCTTC.

The chain has TRBV27 and TRBJ2-7, with no clear D. Germline V gene lookup returns CDR1 MNHEY and CDR2 SMNVEV (reference sequence). The CDR3 spans 11 residues. V lost 5 bases, J lost 5 bases, and 7 bases lay in between. CDR3 protein: CASSGVHEQYF. The CDR3 DNA reads as TGTGCCAGCAGTGGAGTCCACGAGCAGTACTTC.

The chain uses TRBV4-3 and TRBJ1-4, with D perhaps matching TRBD1 (5 bases). V lost 1 base, J lost 6 bases, and 12 bases lay in between. The germline V gene encodes CDR1 LGHNA and CDR2 YSLEER. The CDR3 covers 15 residues. The CDR3 nucleotides are TGCGCCAGCAGCCAAGCGGGTTTGGGGGATGAAAAACTGTTTTTT. Translation gives CASSQAGLGDEKLFF.

The chain uses TRBV20-1 and TRBJ2-7, with 9 positions matching TRBD2. This CDR3 is built from 16 residues. Unmatched junction bases numbered 13, after V lost 0 bases and J lost 7 bases. CDR1 is DFQATT and CDR2 is SNEGSKA in the germline V gene (reference sequence). The CDR3 loop reads CSARDLAGGYYNEQYF. For the CDR3, the DNA is TGCAGTGCTAGAGATCTCGCGGGAGGGTACTACAATGAGCAGTACTTC.